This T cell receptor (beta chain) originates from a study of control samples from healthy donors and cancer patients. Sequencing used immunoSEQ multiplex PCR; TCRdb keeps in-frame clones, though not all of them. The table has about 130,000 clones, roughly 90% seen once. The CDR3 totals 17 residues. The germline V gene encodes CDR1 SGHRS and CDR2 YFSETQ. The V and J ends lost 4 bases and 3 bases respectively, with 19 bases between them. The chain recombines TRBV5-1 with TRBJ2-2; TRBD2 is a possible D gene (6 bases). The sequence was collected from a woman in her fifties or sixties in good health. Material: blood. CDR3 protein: CASSPIIAAIDTGELFF. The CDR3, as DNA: TGCGCCAGCAGCCCGATTATAGCGGCCATTGACACCGGGGAGCTGTTTTTT.